This is a list of T cell receptor beta chains from one sample in a study of control samples from healthy donors and cancer patients. Sequenced by immunoSEQ multiplex PCR; TCRdb stores in-frame clones only, minus some. This sample yields about 94,000 clones, of which 90% are seen a single time; more than 3.5% belongs to the top ten. Material: blood. These receptors came from a woman in her late teens or twenties in good health. CDR3s include the opening cysteine and the closing phenylalanine or tryptophan. The D gene is left open where the match is weak. Expanded clones are given a class, and other clones once, few, many or no size at all.

CDR3 length | clone size | J gene | V gene | D gene | CDR3 DNA | CDR3 protein
14 | NA | TRBJ1-1 | TRBV5-4 | NA | TGTGCCAGCAGCGGAGGTAATATGAACACTGAAGCTTTCTTT | CASSGGNMNTEAFF
14 | NA | TRBJ1-1 | TRBV11-3 | NA | TGTGCCAGCAGCTCCGGGACTGGGAACACTGAAGCTTTCTTT | CASSSGTGNTEAFF
11 | NA | TRBJ1-1 | TRBV19 | NA | TGTGCCAGTAGTATACGGGGAAAATCTTTCTTT | CASSIRGKSFF
16 | NA | TRBJ1-6 | TRBV6-1 | TRBD1 | TGTGCCAGCAGTGAGTGGGACAGCTCCTATAATTCACCCCTCCACTTT | CASSEWDSSYNSPLHF
13 | NA | TRBJ2-1 | TRBV29-1 | TRBD2 | TGCAGCCTCCGGACTAGCGGGGGCGATGAGCAGTTCTTC | CSLRTSGGDEQFF
15 | NA | TRBJ1-6 | TRBV9 | NA | TGTGCCAGCAGCGCTTATGAGGGGAGTAATTCACCCCTCCACTTT | CASSAYEGSNSPLHF
12 | NA | TRBJ2-7 | TRBV6-1 | NA | TGTGCCAGCAGTGAATTGAGTGGCGAGCAGTACTTC | CASSELSGEQYF
15 | NA | TRBJ1-3 | TRBV11-1 | TRBD1 | TGTGCCAGCTTTGGGACAGGGAGCTCTGGAAACACCATATATTTT | CASFGTGSSGNTIYF
14 | once | TRBJ1-1 | TRBV20-1 | TRBD1 | TGCAGTGCTCGTGAACAGGGGGCAGGAACTGAAGCTTTCTTT | CSAREQGAGTEAFF
13 | few | TRBJ1-5 | TRBV7-3 | NA | TGTGCCAGCAGCTGGAGTAAAACCCAGCCCCAGCATTTT | CASSWSKTQPQHF
14 | once | TRBJ2-2 | TRBV11-2 | NA | TGTGCCAGCAGCTTTCAGGGGACCACCGGGGAGCTGTTTTTT | CASSFQGTTGELFF
15 | NA | TRBJ2-7 | TRBV14 | NA | TGTGCCAGCAGCAAGGGACTCCTCGCTGGCCTCGAGCAGTACTTC | CASSKGLLAGLEQYF
14 | NA | TRBJ1-1 | TRBV7-2 | NA | TGTGCCAGCAGCTTATTCGGGAGGAACACTGAAGCTTTCTTT | CASSLFGRNTEAFF
16 | NA | TRBJ1-6 | TRBV6-2/TRBV6-3 | TRBD1 | TGTGCCAGCAGTTGGGACAGGAGCTCCTATAATTCACCCCTCCACTTT | CASSWDRSSYNSPLHF
14 | once | TRBJ1-1 | TRBV2 | TRBD1 | TGTGCCAGCAGGGGACAGGGTGGGAACACTGAAGCTTTCTTT | CASRGQGGNTEAFF
14 | NA | TRBJ1-3 | TRBV6-5 | NA | TGTGCCAGCAGTTACTTCGGCTCTGGAAACACCATATATTTT | CASSYFGSGNTIYF
16 | NA | TRBJ1-5 | TRBV27 | NA | TGTGCCAGCAGTTCTGGACATCTTGATAGCAATCAGCCCCAGCATTTT | CASSSGHLDSNQPQHF
15 | NA | TRBJ2-1 | TRBV5-6 | NA | TGTGCCAGCAGCCCTGGGGACACTTACTACAATGAGCAGTTCTTC | CASSPGDTYYNEQFF
12 | NA | TRBJ2-5 | TRBV13 | NA | TGTGCCAGCAGCTTCGAGGGAGAGACCCAGTACTTC | CASSFEGETQYF
15 | NA | TRBJ2-7 | TRBV7-2 | TRBD1 | TGTGCCAGCAGCCTCAGATGGGGACAGGGGAGCGAGCAGTACTTC | CASSLRWGQGSEQYF
16 | NA | TRBJ1-2 | TRBV14 | TRBD1 | TGTGCCAGCAGCCAAAACCGGACAGGGGGCGGTGGCGGCTACACCTTC | CASSQNRTGGGGGYTF
14 | once | TRBJ1-6 | TRBV5-6 | NA | TGTGCCAGCAGCTTGTTGACAGAAAATTCACCCCTCCACTTT | CASSLLTENSPLHF